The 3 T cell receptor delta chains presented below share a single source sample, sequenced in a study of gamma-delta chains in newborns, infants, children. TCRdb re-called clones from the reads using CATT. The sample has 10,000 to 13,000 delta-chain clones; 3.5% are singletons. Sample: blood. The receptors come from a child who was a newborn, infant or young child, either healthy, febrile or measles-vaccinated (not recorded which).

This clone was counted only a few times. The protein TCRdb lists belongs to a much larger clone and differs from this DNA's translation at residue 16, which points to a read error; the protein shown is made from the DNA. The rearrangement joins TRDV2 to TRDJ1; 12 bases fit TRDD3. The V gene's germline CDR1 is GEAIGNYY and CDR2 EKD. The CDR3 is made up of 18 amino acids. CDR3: CACDTVRLGDTHTDKFIF. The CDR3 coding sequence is TGTGCCTGTGACACCGTGAGGCTGGGGGATACGCACACCGATAAATTCATCTTT.

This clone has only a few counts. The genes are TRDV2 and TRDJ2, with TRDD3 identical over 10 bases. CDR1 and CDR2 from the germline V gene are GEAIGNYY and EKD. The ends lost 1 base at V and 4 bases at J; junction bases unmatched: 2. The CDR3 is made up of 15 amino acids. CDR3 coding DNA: TGTGCCTGTGACACTCTGGGGGATAAGACAGCACAACTCTTCTTT. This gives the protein CACDTLGDKTAQLFF.

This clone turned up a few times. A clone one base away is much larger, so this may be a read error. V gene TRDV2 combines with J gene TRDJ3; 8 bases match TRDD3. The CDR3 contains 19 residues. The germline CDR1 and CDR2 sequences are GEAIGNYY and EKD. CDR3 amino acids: CACIELGASSSWGTRQMFF. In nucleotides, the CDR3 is TGTGCCTGCATCGAACTGGGGGCCTCTAGCTCCTGGGGCACCCGACAGATGTTTTTC.